These 31 T cell receptor beta chains originate from one sample sequenced in a study of spatial heterogeneity in lung cancer. Time point reported: sample taken at primary tumor resection. TCRdb called the 5' RACE reads again in MiXCR, with one record for every CDR3 protein. The sample includes approximately 44,000 distinct CDR3 sequences, roughly an eighth of them seen just once. Sequenced material: PBMCs, taken at surgery. The receptors shown here come from a male donor with early-stage non-small cell lung cancer.

The V and J genes are TRBV27 and TRBJ2-3; TRBD2 matches at 11 bases. CDR3 length: 16 residues. In germline, CDR1 is MNHEY, CDR2 SMNVEV (reference sequence). Trimming took 4 bases from V and 2 from J; bases not matched to a gene: 5. The chain's CDR3 is CASSSGLAGYTDTQYF. The CDR3, as DNA: TGTGCCAGCAGTTCCGGACTAGCGGGTTACACAGATACGCAGTATTTT.

This clonotype has just a few counts. J is TRBJ2-1 and V is TRBV9; TRBD2 matches at 8 bases. Unmatched junction bases numbered 12, after V lost 4 bases and J lost 9 bases. This CDR3 region has 15 residues. CDR1 is SGDLS, CDR2 YYNGEE, per germline. The CDR3 nucleotides read TGTGCCAGCAGCCCATTTTCCGGGAGGGGAGGTGAGCAGTTCTTC. This sequence encodes CASSPFSGRGGEQFF.

This clonotype was picked up a small number of times. The chain combines TRBV6-5 with TRBJ1-6; 7 nucleotides match TRBD1. The length of the CDR3 is 17 residues. V was clipped by 2 bases and J by 7 bases; unmatched bases: 11. CDR1 is MNHEY, CDR2 SVGAGI, per germline. CDR3 in DNA: TGTGCCAGCAGTTACGCCCTCGCGACAGGGCTCAATTCACCCCTCCACTTT. Residues: CASSYALATGLNSPLHF.

The rearrangement joins TRBV2 to TRBJ1-5; TRBD1 is a possible D gene (5 bases). Trimming took off 8 bases at V and 3 bases at J, with 14 bases between the two ends. The CDR3 runs to 14 residues. Germline-derived CDR1 and CDR2 are SNHLY and FYNNEI. The CDR3 loop reads CASRTGGDNQPQHF. As DNA, the CDR3 is TGTGCCAGCCGTACTGGGGGGGACAATCAGCCCCAGCATTTT.

This clonotype was observed a few times. The gene calls are TRBV21-1 and TRBJ2-1. TRBV21-1 is given as a pseudogene. The length of the CDR3 is 14 residues. DNA for the CDR3: TGTGCCAGCAGCGGCGGGATCTCCTACAATGAGCAGTTCTTC. Protein: CASSGGISYNEQFF.

J is TRBJ1-1 and V is TRBV5-4; D is possibly TRBD1 (6 bases). Per germline, CDR1 SGHNT and CDR2 YYREEE (reference sequence). The CDR3 sequence is 14 residues long. The V and J ends lost 4 bases and 2 bases respectively, with 12 bases between them. CDR3 bases: TGTGCCAGCAGCCTGAGGACAGTAAACACTGAAGCTTTCTTT. Amino acids: CASSLRTVNTEAFF. Supplemented by reference TRBV5-4 and TRBJ1-1, the full variable domain reads ETGVTQSPTHLIKTRGQQVTLRCSSQSGHNTVSWYQQALGQGPQFIFQYYREEENGRGNFPPRFSGLQFPNYSSELNVNALELDDSALYLCASSLRTVNTEAFFGQGTRLTVV.

This clonotype was counted a few times. The rearrangement links TRBV7-9 to TRBJ2-7, with 11 bases lining up with TRBD2. With 1 base clipped from V and 2 bases from J, the junction kept 4 bases outside the gene matches. The CDR3 length is 16 residues. CDR1 and CDR2 from the germline V gene are SEHNR and FQNEAQ (reference sequence). The DNA for the CDR3 is TGTGCCAGCAGCTTAGGAACTAGCGGGAGCGCCTACGAGCAGTACTTC. Its translation: CASSLGTSGSAYEQYF.

This clonotype was counted many times. As DNA, the CDR3 is TGTGCCAGCAGCTACACGTTGAATGAGCAGTTCTTC. This translates into CASSYTLNEQFF. The chain is built from TRBV3-1 and TRBJ2-1; no firm D call. This CDR3 region has 12 residues. Trimming cost V 5 bases and J 7 bases, with 9 bases left between them. Looked up from germline, CDR1 is LGHDT and CDR2 is YNNKEL (reference sequence).

This clonotype has only a few counts. The chain links TRBV6-2 or TRBV6-3 to TRBJ1-5; D is undetermined. This CDR3 region has 16 residues. Germline-derived CDR1 and CDR2 are MNHEY and SVGEGT. V dropped 4 bases and J dropped 2 bases, with 15 bases sitting between them. The CDR3 region has the DNA TGTGCCAGCAGTTCCCTCGACGGACTACGCAATCAGCCCCAGCATTTT. Amino acids: CASSSLDGLRNQPQHF.

This clonotype was seen more than once but under ten times. The gene calls are TRBV19 and TRBJ2-7, with D perhaps given as TRBD1 or TRBD2 (5 bases each). The CDR3 consists of 15 residues. V was trimmed by 4 bases and J by 3 bases, leaving 16 bases between them. Looked up from germline, CDR1 is LNHDA and CDR2 is SQIVND (reference sequence). For the CDR3, the DNA is TGTGCCAGTAGTAAACCAACCGGGGCCATCTACGAGCAGTACTTC. This codes for CASSKPTGAIYEQYF.

This clonotype was seen ten or more times. CDR3 in DNA: TGTGCCAGCAGTTACTCACGACAGCAACGTGAAGCTTTCTTT. This translates into CASSYSRQQREAFF. The chain is built from TRBV6-5 and TRBJ1-1; weak D call: TRBD1 (5 bases). This CDR3 spans 14 amino acids. Trimming left V 0 bases short and J 7 bases short, with 12 bases between. Germline V gene sequence: CDR1 MNHEY, CDR2 SVGAGI.

The DNA for the CDR3 is TGTGCCAGTAGTACACAGGGGGCCGACTACATTCAGTACTTC. It yields the protein CASSTQGADYIQYF. This chain joins TRBV19 and TRBJ2-4, with 9 bases lining up with TRBD1. The CDR3 runs to 14 residues. From germline, CDR1 is LNHDA and CDR2 SQIVND (reference sequence). The ends lost 4 bases at V and 8 bases at J; junction bases unmatched: 6.

The rearrangement joins TRBV7-9 to TRBJ1-6; the D is unclear. CDR3 size: 15 residues. CDR1 and CDR2 from the germline V gene are SEHNR and FQNEAQ (reference sequence). The ends were cut back, 4 bases at V and 3 bases at J, with 10 bases in the middle. The CDR3 reads CASSSGPDYNSPLHF. DNA of the CDR3: TGTGCCAGCAGCTCCGGTCCAGACTATAATTCACCCCTCCACTTT.

The table lists this clonotype with a few counts. This sequence joins TRBV5-6 and TRBJ2-4; no definite D call. Germline V gives CDR1 SGHDT, CDR2 YYEEEE. Trimming pared 2 bases from V and 1 base from J, leaving 10 bases between. This CDR3 spans 15 amino acids. In nucleotides, the CDR3 is TGTGCCAGCAGCTTACTTGGACGGGCCAAAAACATTCAGTACTTC. Amino acid sequence: CASSLLGRAKNIQYF.

This clonotype has only one observation. This chain's CDR3 is CSASAGGAGEQYF. CDR3 sequence (DNA): TGCAGTGCTAGCGCAGGGGGCGCGGGAGAGCAGTACTTC. V gene TRBV20-1 combines with J gene TRBJ2-7; 8 bases agree with TRBD1. Germline trimming cut 3 bases from V and 7 bases from J; bases unmatched to any gene: 8. Germline CDR1 is DFQATT and CDR2 is SNEGSKA (reference sequence). The CDR3 extends over 13 amino acids.

Only a few counts were recorded for this clonotype. The chain carries TRBV28 and TRBJ1-1; D is uncertain. Germline CDR1 and CDR2: MDHEN and SYDVKM. This CDR3 contains 12 residues. Between the trimmed V and J ends, which lost 7 bases and 3 bases, there was a span of 9 bases. The CDR3 reads CASTLRDTEAFF. CDR3 DNA sequence: TGTGCCAGCACCCTCCGGGACACTGAAGCTTTCTTT. The full variable domain, its missing parts supplied by reference TRBV28 and TRBJ1-1, is DVKVTQSSRYLVKRTGEKVFLECVQDMDHENMFWYRQDPGLGLRLIYFSYDVKMKEKGDIPEGYSVSREKKERFSLILESASTNQTSMYLCASTLRDTEAFFGQGTRLTVV.

V usage is TRBV5-4 and J usage is TRBJ1-6, with no clear D. From germline, CDR1 is SGHNT and CDR2 YYREEE (reference sequence). This CDR3 spans 15 amino acids. V was trimmed by 0 bases and J by 7 bases, leaving 11 bases between them. CDR3 nucleotide sequence: TGTGCCAGCAGCTTGGTCAGCCAAGGGAATTCACCCCTCCACTTT. Its protein is CASSLVSQGNSPLHF.

There are a few counts of this clonotype. The J gene is TRBJ1-2, the V gene TRBV5-1; no reliable D call. CDR1 and CDR2 from the germline V gene are SGHRS and YFSETQ. V dropped 0 bases and J dropped 8 bases, with 11 bases sitting between them. The CDR3 totals 13 residues. The CDR3 is CASSLEASVGYTF. Written as DNA, the CDR3 is TGCGCCAGCAGCTTGGAGGCCAGCGTGGGCTACACCTTC.

This chain links TRBV29-1 with TRBJ1-1; D ambiguous. The V end was cut by 4 bases, the J end by 1 base, with 13 bases between. The germline CDR1 and CDR2 sequences are SQVTM and ANQGSEA. The CDR3 covers 14 residues. CDR3 bases: TGCAGCGTTGGAAGGGCGGCAGGGAACACTGAAGCTTTCTTT. This codes for CSVGRAAGNTEAFF.

This clonotype was seen many times. This rearrangement joins TRBV29-1 to TRBJ2-1; 8 nucleotides line up with TRBD2. Trimming removed 8 bases from V and 6 bases from J; junction bases left unmatched: 18. In germline, CDR1 is SQVTM, CDR2 ANQGSEA. The CDR3 runs to 16 residues. CDR3 protein: CSTRGGSGVGGNEQFF. CDR3 nucleotide sequence: TGCAGCACCCGCGGGGGGAGCGGCGTAGGGGGCAATGAGCAGTTCTTC.

This clonotype was recorded many times. The chain employs TRBV7-2 and TRBJ1-3; D is uncertain. Trimming pared 3 bases from V and 0 bases from J, leaving 12 bases between. The CDR3 has 16 amino acids. Germline CDR1 SGHTA, CDR2 FQGNSA. In DNA form, the CDR3 reads TGTGCCAGCAGCTTCGTTGGAGCTAGCTCTGGAAACACCATATATTTT. As protein: CASSFVGASSGNTIYF.

The chain carries TRBV3-1 and TRBJ2-7; tentatively, D is TRBD1 or TRBD2 (5 bases each). This CDR3 is built from 13 residues. V was cut by 4 bases and J by 3 bases, with 10 bases left in between. From germline, CDR1 is LGHDT and CDR2 YNNKEL (reference sequence). Written as DNA, the CDR3 is TGTGCCAGCAGCCCCCGGGACCGCTACGAGCAGTACTTC. Its translation: CASSPRDRYEQYF.

There are a few counts of this clonotype. The chain carries TRBV3-1 and TRBJ1-1, with TRBD1 matching over 7 bases. The V and J ends lost 4 bases and 1 base, in that order; junction bases with no gene match: 12. This CDR3 is 17 amino acids long. CDR1 is LGHDT, CDR2 YNNKEL, per germline (reference sequence). In DNA form, the CDR3 reads TGTGCCAGCAGCCTCCTCGCGACAGGGTCTTGGAACACTGAAGCTTTCTTT. Amino acid sequence: CASSLLATGSWNTEAFF.

This clonotype was seen at least ten times. The chain uses TRBV6-2 or TRBV6-3 and TRBJ2-1; 10 nucleotides match TRBD2. Trimming took 8 bases from V and 9 from J; bases not matched to a gene: 7. The CDR3 covers 13 residues. Looked up from germline, CDR1 is MNHEY and CDR2 is SVGEGT. The CDR3 is CASRLAGVAEQFF. The CDR3 nucleotides are TGTGCCAGCCGGCTAGCGGGGGTAGCTGAGCAGTTCTTC.

This clonotype was seen at least ten times. This chain joins TRBV20-1 and TRBJ1-1, with D unresolved. The germline CDR1 and CDR2 sequences are DFQATT and SNEGSKA (reference sequence). The CDR3 totals 13 residues. Trimming left V 1 base short and J 7 bases short, with 13 bases between. The CDR3 here is CSARALSGVEAFF. Written as DNA, the CDR3 is TGCAGTGCTAGAGCGTTGTCAGGAGTTGAAGCTTTCTTT.

This clonotype showed up many times. This chain joins TRBV10-3 and TRBJ1-6, with 8 bases matching TRBD1. CDR1 ENHRY and CDR2 SYGVKD come from the germline V gene. Losses at the gene ends were 5 bases for V and 6 bases for J; bases not matched to a gene: 3. The CDR3 spans 14 residues. CDR3 residues: CAISPGQGNSPLHF. CDR3 in DNA: TGTGCCATCAGTCCCGGACAGGGTAATTCACCCCTCCACTTT.

There are many counts of this clonotype. V is TRBV5-1 and J is TRBJ1-1; D call uncertain. This CDR3 has 14 amino acids. V was pared by 0 bases and J by 0 bases, with 6 bases between. Germline CDR1 SGHRS, CDR2 YFSETQ. The CDR3 sequence: CASSLVRLNTEAFF. CDR3 coding DNA: TGCGCCAGCAGCTTGGTTCGGCTGAACACTGAAGCTTTCTTT.

This clonotype was detected a few times. The chain combines TRBV6-6 with TRBJ1-1; a possible D gene is TRBD1 (6 bases). The length of the CDR3 is 12 residues. Per germline, CDR1 MNHNY and CDR2 SVGAGI (reference sequence). Trimming left V 2 bases short and J 7 bases short, with 8 bases between. Here the CDR3 reads CASSYPDSEAFF. The CDR3 region has the DNA TGTGCCAGCAGTTACCCGGACAGTGAAGCTTTCTTT.

This clonotype was observed a handful of times. The junction shows a germline mismatch at one end, possibly a read error. The rearrangement links TRBV20-1 to TRBJ1-6; D gene uncertain. The CDR3 covers 13 residues. Germline lookup yields CDR1 DFQATT and CDR2 SNEGSKA (reference sequence). The CDR3 loop reads CSASRGRGVDSIF. Here the CDR3 DNA reads TGCAGTGCTTCTCGAGGACGCGGGGTGGATTCCATCTTT.

V is TRBV6-5 and J is TRBJ2-5, with D unclear. Germline lookup yields CDR1 MNHEY and CDR2 SVGAGI. V lost 2 bases to trimming and J lost 1 base, with 8 bases between them. The CDR3 spans 14 residues. The CDR3 region is CASSYRHSQETQYF. The CDR3, as DNA: TGTGCCAGCAGTTACAGGCACTCCCAAGAGACCCAGTACTTC.

The chain combines TRBV6-5 with TRBJ1-2, with D possibly TRBD1 on 6 matching bases. Trimming removed 7 bases from V and 1 base from J, with 22 bases in between. This CDR3 is 17 amino acids long. Germline values: CDR1 MNHEY, CDR2 SVGAGI. The CDR3 DNA reads as TGTGCCAGCACCATAGCTCGGACAGACCTACTTAACTATGGCTACACCTTC. It translates to CASTIARTDLLNYGYTF.